These 24 T cell receptor beta chains were all obtained from the same sample, sequenced in a study of Graves' ophthalmopathy and Graves' hyperthyroidism. Amplification targeted the TCR beta CDR3 regions, with RNA transcripts as the source material. Second-round multiplex PCR came after a first-round RT-PCR that employed HTBI primers. TCRdb fed the multiplex PCR reads into MiXCR, producing one record per CDR3 protein. The table has about 400,000 distinct CDR3 sequences, 15% to 17% seen once. Source material: peripheral blood. Every receptor here comes from a woman between 18 and 29 years old with stable Graves' hyperthyroidism.

The chain uses TRBV6-5 and TRBJ2-7; D not resolved. The V and J ends lost 2 bases and 6 bases respectively, with 8 bases between them. Germline V gene sequence: CDR1 MNHEY, CDR2 SVGAGI. CDR3 length equals 12 residues. CDR3 bases: TGTGCCAGCAGTTACCGGGTCCCCGAGCAGTACTTC. Its translation is CASSYRVPEQYF.

This clonotype was counted many times. This chain joins TRBV5-4 and TRBJ1-2; maybe TRBD1 (6 bases). Trimming took off 4 bases at V and 8 bases at J, with 18 bases between the two ends. CDR1 and CDR2 (germline): SGHNT, YYREEE (reference sequence). The CDR3 runs to 14 residues. In DNA, the CDR3 is TGTGCCAGCAGCGGAATAACAGGGTCTGGCGGCTACACCTTC. Encoded protein: CASSGITGSGGYTF. Drawing the rest from reference TRBV5-4 and TRBJ1-2, the complete variable domain is ETGVTQSPTHLIKTRGQQVTLRCSSQSGHNTVSWYQQALGQGPQFIFQYYREEENGRGNFPPRFSGLQFPNYSSELNVNALELDDSALYLCASSGITGSGGYTFGSGTRLTVV.

This clonotype was observed many times. The V call is TRBV12-3 or TRBV12-4, the J call TRBJ2-5; 7 bases align to TRBD1. V lost 5 bases and J lost 2; bases outside the gene matches: 5. This CDR3 contains 14 residues. CDR3 coding DNA: TGTGCCAGCAGTCCGGGGACAGAACAAGAGACCCAGTACTTC. Residues: CASSPGTEQETQYF.

This clonotype was found many times. The genes are TRBV12-3 or TRBV12-4 and TRBJ2-5; no clear D gene. Trimming left V 2 bases short and J 4 bases short, with 8 bases between. The CDR3 is made up of 13 amino acids. CDR3 in amino acids: CASSLLDGETQYF. The DNA of the CDR3 is TGTGCCAGCAGTTTACTCGACGGAGAGACCCAGTACTTC.

The chain uses TRBV30 and TRBJ1-2, with D uncertain. The CDR3 covers 14 residues. The V end was cut by 3 bases, the J end by 8 bases, with 19 bases between. Looked up from germline, CDR1 is GTSNPN and CDR2 is SVGIG (reference sequence). The CDR3 DNA reads TGTGCCTGGAGACCAATAGGGCCCGTCGAGGGCTACACCTTC. Translation: CAWRPIGPVEGYTF.

This clonotype was observed at least ten times. The chain couples TRBV6-5 to TRBJ1-1; D is uncertain. The V gene lost 4 bases and the J gene lost 4 bases, with 10 bases spanning the gap. CDR1 and CDR2 from the germline V gene are MNHEY and SVGAGI. This CDR3 is built from 13 residues. CDR3 nucleotide sequence: TGTGCCAGCAGTTTAACAGCTGGCACTGAAGCTTTCTTT. Its translation is CASSLTAGTEAFF.

This clonotype was found many times. V and J are TRBV28 and TRBJ2-5, with 9 nucleotides matching TRBD1. V gave up 7 bases and J gave up 5 bases; unmatched junction bases: 8. Per germline, CDR1 MDHEN and CDR2 SYDVKM. The CDR3 loop spans 14 amino acids. The chain's CDR3 is CASTKTGGEETQYF. CDR3 sequence (DNA): TGTGCCAGCACAAAGACAGGGGGAGAGGAGACCCAGTACTTC. Full variable domain (remainder filled in from reference TRBV28 and TRBJ2-5): DVKVTQSSRYLVKRTGEKVFLECVQDMDHENMFWYRQDPGLGLRLIYFSYDVKMKEKGDIPEGYSVSREKKERFSLILESASTNQTSMYLCASTKTGGEETQYFGPGTRLLVL.

This clonotype was recorded many times. V usage is TRBV29-1 and J usage is TRBJ2-7; 12 positions match TRBD1. The CDR3 runs to 13 residues. Germline V gene data show CDR1 as SQVTM and CDR2 as ANQGSEA. Trimming at V came to 6 bases and at J to 7 bases, leaving 7 bases not matched to a gene. In DNA, the CDR3 is TGCAGCGTGGGACAGGGGGCTACAGGGGAGCAGTACTTC. It codes for CSVGQGATGEQYF.

V is TRBV20-1 and J is TRBJ2-7, with 9 positions matching TRBD1. This CDR3 has 14 amino acids. CDR1 is DFQATT, CDR2 SNEGSKA, per germline (reference sequence). V was clipped by 2 bases and J by 5 bases; unmatched bases: 7. CDR3 sequence: CSARPGTGNHEQYF. Here the CDR3 DNA reads TGCAGTGCTAGACCCGGGACAGGGAACCACGAGCAGTACTTC.

This clonotype was picked up many times. The genes are TRBV12-3 or TRBV12-4 and TRBJ2-7; TRBD1 matches 8 bases. The V and J ends lost 0 bases and 4 bases, in that order; junction bases with no gene match: 2. The CDR3 runs to 14 residues. CDR3 coding DNA: TGTGCCAGCAGTTTAGCCGGGACAGGTTACGAGCAGTACTTC. Its protein product is CASSLAGTGYEQYF.

This clonotype has ten or more counts. The CDR3 protein is CASSRGQGIEGYTF. The CDR3 DNA reads as TGTGCCAGCAGTAGGGGACAGGGGATAGAAGGCTACACCTTC. This chain links TRBV6-5 with TRBJ1-2, with TRBD1 matching 10 bases. Trimming removed 5 bases from V and 8 bases from J; junction bases left unmatched: 8. The germline CDR1 and CDR2 sequences are MNHEY and SVGAGI. This CDR3 has 14 amino acids.

This chain joins TRBV6-1 and TRBJ2-2; D call uncertain. Trimming took off 8 bases at V and 4 bases at J, with 20 bases between the two ends. Germline lookup yields CDR1 MNHNS and CDR2 SASEGT. The CDR3 loop spans 16 amino acids. The CDR3 spells CASGQDLVHTTGELFF. The CDR3 DNA is TGTGCCAGCGGCCAAGATCTGGTGCACACCACCGGGGAGCTGTTTTTT.

This clonotype came up many times. The chain carries TRBV6-2 or TRBV6-3 and TRBJ2-2; no definite D call. The V gene lost 5 bases and the J gene lost 6 bases, with 19 bases spanning the gap. CDR1 and CDR2 (germline): MNHEY, SVGEGT. CDR3 length equals 16 residues. The CDR3 nucleotides read TGTGCCAGCAGTGTTTGGGATCTCAGAAAGTCCGGGGAGCTGTTTTTT. This encodes CASSVWDLRKSGELFF.

This clonotype came up many times. The gene calls are TRBV20-1 and TRBJ1-1; 7 bases agree with TRBD1. Germline values: CDR1 DFQATT, CDR2 SNEGSKA (reference sequence). The CDR3 contains 13 residues. With 8 bases clipped from V and 0 bases from J, the junction kept 6 bases outside the gene matches. CDR3 sequence reads: CSPRGGLNTEAFF. The CDR3 DNA is TGCAGTCCCAGGGGGGGCTTGAACACTGAAGCTTTCTTT.

This clonotype came up many times. CDR3 DNA sequence: TGTGCCAGCAGTGAGGATGCAGGGGTCTATGGCTACACCTTC. Translation gives CASSEDAGVYGYTF. The rearrangement joins TRBV2 to TRBJ1-2; D perhaps matches TRBD1 (6 bases). CDR1 is SNHLY, CDR2 FYNNEI, per germline. There are 14 residues in the CDR3. V was clipped by 3 bases and J by 4 bases, with 12 bases between them.

This clonotype occurred many times. The chain employs TRBV29-1 and TRBJ1-1; maybe TRBD1 (5 bases). The CDR3 has 12 residues. Germline values: CDR1 SQVTM, CDR2 ANQGSEA. Trimming removed 3 bases at V and 5 bases at J, with 10 bases between. The CDR3 reads CSVEDKWTEAFF. The CDR3, as DNA: TGCAGCGTTGAGGACAAATGGACTGAAGCTTTCTTT.

This clonotype was counted at least ten times. The chain recombines TRBV7-2 with TRBJ2-7; D perhaps matches TRBD1 (6 bases). Germline V gene lookup returns CDR1 SGHTA and CDR2 FQGNSA. V was clipped by 3 bases and J by 1 base, with 10 bases between them. The CDR3 extends over 14 amino acids. As DNA, the CDR3 is TGTGCCAGCAGCTTGAACAGGGAGTCCTACGAGCAGTACTTC. Protein product: CASSLNRESYEQYF.

This clonotype was counted ten times or more. The genes are TRBV24-1 and TRBJ2-5, with TRBD1 matching 8 bases. V lost 4 bases and J lost 3; bases outside the gene matches: 6. The CDR3 is 15 residues long. Germline V lookup: CDR1 KGHDR, CDR2 SFDVKD. This CDR3 reads CATSDWETGEETQYF. Here the CDR3 DNA reads TGTGCCACCAGTGACTGGGAGACAGGGGAAGAGACCCAGTACTTC.

Note on this clonotype: Being one base from a much bigger clone, this may be a read error. V and J are TRBV20-1 and TRBJ2-5, with D possibly matching TRBD1 (5 bases). Germline lookup yields CDR1 DFQATT and CDR2 SNEGSKA (reference sequence). Trimming removed 3 bases from V and 1 base from J, with 6 bases in between. The CDR3 is 12 residues long. The DNA of the CDR3 is TGCAGTGCTAGTACAGGCCAAGAGACCCAGTACTTC. Its protein product is CSASTGQETQYF.

V usage is TRBV6-4 and J usage is TRBJ1-1; D unresolved. CDR1 is MRHNA and CDR2 is SNTAGT in the germline V gene. Between the trimmed V and J ends, which lost 3 bases and 4 bases, there was a span of 18 bases. The CDR3 is 16 residues long. The CDR3 DNA is TGTGCCAGCAGTGAGTCAGCTTGGGCCTCAATCACTGAAGCTTTCTTT. This encodes CASSESAWASITEAFF.

This clonotype has ten or more counts. The V gene is TRBV4-2, the J gene TRBJ2-7, with D perhaps TRBD1 (6 bases). With 8 bases removed from V and 0 bases from J, the gap between germline ends came to 11 bases. CDR3 length equals 13 residues. The germline CDR1 and CDR2 sequences are LGHNA and YNFKEQ. The CDR3, as DNA: TGTGCCAGCGGATTGGACAGCTCCTACGAGCAGTACTTC. Its protein is CASGLDSSYEQYF.

The J gene is TRBJ2-1, the V gene TRBV20-1, with D unresolved. CDR1 and CDR2 (germline): DFQATT, SNEGSKA (reference sequence). The CDR3 contains 14 residues. Trimming removed 6 bases from V and 0 bases from J, with 12 bases in between. The CDR3 nucleotides read TGCAGTGCAGGACCCCGTAGCTCCTACAATGAGCAGTTCTTC. Translating it yields CSAGPRSSYNEQFF.

This clonotype was seen ten or more times. V and J are TRBV18 and TRBJ1-1; D is unresolved. CDR3 length equals 14 residues. Between the trimmed V and J ends, which lost 0 bases and 1 base, there was a span of 6 bases. Germline V gene lookup returns CDR1 KGHSH and CDR2 LQKENI. The CDR3 DNA reads as TGTGCCAGCTCACCACCGGGGAGGAACACTGAAGCTTTCTTT. It encodes CASSPPGRNTEAFF.

This clonotype occurred many times. The chain is built from TRBV18 and TRBJ2-5; D unresolved. CDR1 and CDR2 from the germline V gene are KGHSH and LQKENI. The CDR3 is 12 residues long. Trimming removed 8 bases from V and 4 bases from J, with 11 bases in between. The CDR3, as DNA: TGTGCCAGCAGCCCTCTAAGAGAGACCCAGTACTTC. This translates into CASSPLRETQYF.